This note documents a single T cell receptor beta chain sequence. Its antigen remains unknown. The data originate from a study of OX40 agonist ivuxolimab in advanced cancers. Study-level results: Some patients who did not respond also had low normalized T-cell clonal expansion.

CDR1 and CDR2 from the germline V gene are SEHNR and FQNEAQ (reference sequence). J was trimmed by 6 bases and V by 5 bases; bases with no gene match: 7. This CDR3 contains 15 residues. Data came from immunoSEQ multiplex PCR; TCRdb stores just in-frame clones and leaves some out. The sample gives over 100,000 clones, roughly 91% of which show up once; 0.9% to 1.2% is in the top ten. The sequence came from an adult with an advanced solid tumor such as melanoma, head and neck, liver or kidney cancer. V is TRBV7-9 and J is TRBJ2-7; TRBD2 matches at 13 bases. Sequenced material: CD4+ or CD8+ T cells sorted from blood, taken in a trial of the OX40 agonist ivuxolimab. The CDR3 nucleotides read TGTGCCAGCAGCCCCCGGGGACTAGCGGGGCTCGAGCAGTACTTC. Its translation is CASSPRGLAGLEQYF.